Following are 32 T cell receptor beta chains from one sample sequenced in a study of cytomegalovirus exposure and HLA in healthy donors (dated by TCRdb to about 2017). Library preparation was by the immunoSEQ multiplex PCR assay. A mixture of 60 forward primers for TCR Vbeta segments and 13 reverse primers for TCR Jbeta segments was used in the multiplex PCR. Entries here come from immuneACCESS through TCRdb and include only in-frame sequences with V and J called. Some clones fail to appear in such tables; in the studies checked, an unresolved V gene covers under half of the shortfall, and the cause of the remainder is unknown. The sample table records approximately 100,000 clones; around 73% of these occur just once. The ten largest clones capture roughly 8% of the sample. Sequencing was performed on PBMCs. These receptors were obtained from a man aged 35-49 years in good health and CMV-seronegative.

The chain carries TRBV7-2 and TRBJ1-2; no clear D. The V gene lost 1 base and the J gene lost 1 base, with 13 bases spanning the gap. The CDR3 sequence is 16 residues long. The germline gives CDR1 SGHTA, CDR2 FQGNSA. The CDR3 sequence is CASSLGQSTINYGYTF. For the CDR3, the DNA is TGTGCCAGCAGCTTAGGTCAGTCCACGATTAACTATGGCTACACCTTC.

This clone is a singleton in its sample. At the DNA level, this CDR3 is encoded by other sequences in the same sample as well. This chain connects TRBV4-1 to TRBJ2-7, with D maybe TRBD2 (6 bases). Germline V gene data show CDR1 as MGHRA and CDR2 as YSYEKL. V was cut by 0 bases and J by 5 bases, with 14 bases left in between. The CDR3 has 15 residues. The CDR3 bases are TGCGCCAGCAGCCAAGAGTCAGGGAGGTATGACGAGCAGTACTTC. The encoded protein is CASSQESGRYDEQYF.

V gene TRBV7-2 combines with J gene TRBJ2-1; possible D gene TRBD2, 5 bases. The V end was cut by 6 bases, the J end by 1 base, with 10 bases between. The CDR3 is made up of 14 amino acids. Germline CDR1 reads SGHTA; CDR2 reads FQGNSA. The CDR3 nucleotides are TGTGCCAGCAGTGAGAGGGATTCCTACAATGAGCAGTTCTTC. This sequence encodes CASSERDSYNEQFF.

The chain carries TRBV7-9 and TRBJ2-3; D perhaps matches TRBD2 (6 bases). V lost 5 bases to trimming and J lost 2 bases, with 14 bases between them. Germline CDR1 reads SEHNR; CDR2 reads FQNEAQ (reference sequence). This CDR3 spans 15 amino acids. This CDR3 reads CASSRPGDHTDTQYF. CDR3 sequence (DNA): TGTGCCAGCAGCCGACCGGGAGACCACACAGATACGCAGTATTTT.

This clone turned up a few times. The chain carries TRBV2 and TRBJ1-2, with 9 bases aligning to TRBD1. CDR1 and CDR2 (germline): SNHLY, FYNNEI. Unmatched junction bases numbered 11, after V lost 7 bases and J lost 5 bases. This CDR3 comprises 15 residues. In nucleotides, the CDR3 is TGTGCCAGCACTAGAGTTGACAGGGGGGGGTATGGCTACACCTTC. This translates into CASTRVDRGGYGYTF.

The V call is TRBV19, the J call TRBJ2-3; 15 nucleotides match TRBD2. Unmatched junction bases numbered 6, after V lost 5 bases and J lost 6 bases. Germline loops: CDR1 LNHDA, CDR2 SQIVND (reference sequence). This CDR3 region has 16 residues. The CDR3 DNA reads as TGTGCCAGTAGTCTACGAGGACTAGCGGGGGGGGATACGCAGTATTTT. Protein product: CASSLRGLAGGDTQYF.

The genes are TRBV19 and TRBJ1-3; weak D call: TRBD1 (5 bases). Germline CDR1 is LNHDA and CDR2 is SQIVND (reference sequence). This CDR3 contains 15 residues. The DNA for the CDR3 is TGTCCAAGCGGGGGTAGGGAAGGCTCTGGAAACACCATATATTTT. As protein: CPSGGREGSGNTIYF.

The gene calls are TRBV28 and TRBJ1-1; D unclear. Looked up from germline, CDR1 is MDHEN and CDR2 is SYDVKM. The length of the CDR3 is 15 residues. V gave up 5 bases and J gave up 1 base, with 14 bases separating them. As DNA, the CDR3 is TGTGCCAGCAGTCCTCTATCGCACTCGAACACTGAAGCTTTCTTT. The encoded protein is CASSPLSHSNTEAFF.

The chain employs TRBV5-6 and TRBJ1-2; 8 nucleotides line up with TRBD1. This CDR3 comprises 13 residues. Germline V lookup: CDR1 SGHDT, CDR2 YYEEEE. The V and J ends lost 5 bases and 6 bases, in that order; junction bases with no gene match: 6. Here the CDR3 reads CASRPDRGDGYTF. The CDR3 DNA reads as TGTGCCAGCAGACCCGACAGGGGAGATGGCTACACCTTC.

This sequence joins TRBV6-5 and TRBJ1-2; unclear D gene. Germline V gives CDR1 MNHEY, CDR2 SVGAGI. The CDR3 has 15 amino acids. V lost 5 bases and J 8 bases, leaving 21 bases between the germline ends. The CDR3: CASSRKPEGLGGYTF. CDR3 bases: TGTGCCAGCAGTCGAAAACCCGAGGGCCTAGGCGGCTACACCTTC.

This chain joins TRBV28 and TRBJ2-4, with 9 bases lining up with TRBD2. J gave up 9 bases and V 5 bases, and 8 bases lay outside the gene matches. This CDR3 has 14 residues. Germline V gene sequence: CDR1 MDHEN, CDR2 SYDVKM. The DNA of the CDR3 is TGTGCCAGCAGTGTTCGCGGGGGGGATTTCATTCAGTACTTC. Translating gives CASSVRGGDFIQYF.

The rearrangement uses TRBV7-8 and TRBJ2-1; TRBD1 is a possible D gene (6 bases). The CDR3 length is 14 residues. Between the trimmed V and J ends, which lost 3 bases and 4 bases, there was a span of 10 bases. The germline CDR1 and CDR2 sequences are SGHVS and FQNEAQ. The CDR3 DNA is TGTGCCAGCAGCTTTGGACAGTTTTACAATGAGCAGTTCTTC. It is translated as CASSFGQFYNEQFF.

The chain is built from TRBV5-6 and TRBJ2-2; possibly TRBD1 for D (6 bases). V was trimmed by 2 bases and J by 1 base, leaving 9 bases between them. CDR3 length: 15 amino acids. Germline V lookup: CDR1 SGHDT, CDR2 YYEEEE. This CDR3 is CASSFRTVNTGELFF. Here the CDR3 DNA reads TGTGCCAGCAGCTTTCGGACAGTGAACACCGGGGAGCTGTTTTTT.

The V and J genes are TRBV5-1 and TRBJ2-1, with a tentative D call TRBD2 (6 bases). Trimming pared 0 bases from V and 9 bases from J, leaving 19 bases between. Per germline, CDR1 SGHRS and CDR2 YFSETQ. The CDR3 has 16 residues. This CDR3 is CASSLAIKGLGGEQFF. The CDR3 region has the DNA TGCGCCAGCAGCTTGGCGATCAAGGGGCTCGGGGGTGAGCAGTTCTTC.

The rearrangement links TRBV6-5 to TRBJ2-1; 9 bases are a match to TRBD2. CDR1 is MNHEY and CDR2 is SVGAGI in the germline V gene. This CDR3 is 14 amino acids long. Trimming took 6 bases from V and 3 from J; bases not matched to a gene: 3. The CDR3 sequence: CASRAGGFYNEQFF. As DNA, the CDR3 is TGTGCCAGCAGGGCGGGGGGGTTCTACAATGAGCAGTTCTTC.

The chain is built from TRBV27 and TRBJ1-5; D possibly corresponds to TRBD1 (5 bases). The CDR3 spans 14 residues. Germline CDR1 MNHEY, CDR2 SMNVEV (reference sequence). V lost 7 bases, J lost 5 bases, and 15 bases lay in between. The CDR3 sequence: CASIPVQGYQPQHF. The CDR3 DNA follows: TGTGCCAGCATTCCAGTTCAGGGATATCAGCCCCAGCATTTT.

This clone was observed a few times. V usage is TRBV5-6 and J usage is TRBJ2-3, with 8 bases aligning to TRBD1. Germline CDR1 reads SGHDT; CDR2 reads YYEEEE. This CDR3 has 14 amino acids. The junction had 5 bases not matched to a gene; V was cut back by 3 bases and J by 5 bases. The CDR3 DNA reads as TGTGCCAGCAGCTCAACAGGGGGACAAGATACGCAGTATTTT. Residues: CASSSTGGQDTQYF.

The gene calls are TRBV7-9 and TRBJ1-1; TRBD1 is a possible D gene (5 bases). In germline, CDR1 is SEHNR, CDR2 FQNEAQ (reference sequence). V lost 2 bases to trimming and J lost 0 bases, with 13 bases between them. This CDR3 has 16 amino acids. The DNA for the CDR3 is TGTGCCAGCAGCTTAAGGGGCGGTTCCATGAACACTGAAGCTTTCTTT. Encoded protein: CASSLRGGSMNTEAFF.

The chain links TRBV30 to TRBJ2-7; perhaps TRBD1 as D (5 bases). There are 16 residues in the CDR3. Germline-derived CDR1 and CDR2 are GTSNPN and SVGIG (reference sequence). In DNA form, the CDR3 reads TGTGCGTATTTCAAAAGGGGAACAGAATATACCTACGAGCAGTACTTC. Translation gives CAYFKRGTEYTYEQYF. Filled out from reference TRBV30 and TRBJ2-7, the complete variable domain reads SQTIHQWPATLVQPVGSPLSLECTVEGTSNPNLYWYRQAAGRGLQLLFYSVGIGQISSEVPQNLSASRPQDRQFILSSKKLLLSDSGFYLCAYFKRGTEYTYEQYFGPGTRLTVT.

The chain is built from TRBV5-5 and TRBJ1-2; D is perhaps TRBD1 (5 bases). This CDR3 contains 13 residues. V dropped 4 bases and J dropped 8 bases, with 15 bases sitting between them. Germline V gene lookup returns CDR1 SGHKS and CDR2 YYEKEE (reference sequence). CDR3 coding DNA: TGTGCCAGCAGCCAGCCTGGGAGGGGCGGCTACACCTTC. As protein: CASSQPGRGGYTF.

The chain employs TRBV28 and TRBJ2-1, with D possibly TRBD2 on 5 matching bases. Trimming pared 8 bases from V and 2 bases from J, leaving 16 bases between. From germline, CDR1 is MDHEN and CDR2 SYDVKM. The CDR3 loop spans 15 amino acids. As DNA, the CDR3 is TGTGCCAGCTTACACTCAGACGGGGCCTACAATGAGCAGTTCTTC. Its translation is CASLHSDGAYNEQFF.

This clone was observed a handful of times. This chain links TRBV4-3 with TRBJ2-5, with 7 bases aligning to TRBD2. Germline loops: CDR1 LGHNA, CDR2 YSLEER. This CDR3 has 15 residues. V lost 1 base, J lost 5 bases, and 7 bases stayed unmatched. DNA for the CDR3: TGCGCCAGCAGCCAAGGGGCGGGGGTGGGTGAGACCCAGTACTTC. Its protein product is CASSQGAGVGETQYF.

As regards this clone: Different DNA sequences within this sample yield the same CDR3. This chain uses TRBV19 with TRBJ1-1; 8 bases are shared with TRBD1. Germline CDR1 and CDR2: LNHDA and SQIVND (reference sequence). Losses at the gene ends were 3 bases for V and 0 bases for J; bases not matched to a gene: 6. The CDR3 is made up of 16 amino acids. The CDR3 bases are TGTGCCAGTAGTATGCTTTCAGGGGGCTTGAACACTGAAGCTTTCTTT. This gives the protein CASSMLSGGLNTEAFF.

This clone has a handful of counts. The chain couples TRBV2 to TRBJ2-5; TRBD1 is a possible D gene (7 bases). V lost 5 bases to trimming and J lost 5 bases, with 15 bases between them. The CDR3 sequence is 14 residues long. In germline, CDR1 is SNHLY, CDR2 FYNNEI. CDR3 protein: CASSPMTGRETQYF. CDR3 coding DNA: TGTGCCAGCAGTCCCATGACAGGGAGGGAGACCCAGTACTTC.

This rearrangement joins TRBV4-1 to TRBJ1-1; the D gene is possibly TRBD1 (6 bases). Trimming pared 7 bases from V and 2 bases from J, leaving 14 bases between. Germline CDR1 MGHRA, CDR2 YSYEKL. The CDR3 sequence is 14 residues long. The chain's CDR3 is CASIQGPLNTEAFF. DNA of the CDR3: TGCGCCAGCATACAGGGACCTTTAAACACTGAAGCTTTCTTT.

This chain links TRBV30 with TRBJ2-3; 16 nucleotides line up with TRBD2. The CDR3 length is 18 residues. The germline gives CDR1 GTSNPN, CDR2 SVGIG (reference sequence). V shed 7 bases, J shed 0 bases, and the junction held 10 bases outside the gene matches. The CDR3 protein is CASAGLAGGPPSTDTQYF. For the CDR3, the DNA is TGTGCCTCCGCGGGACTAGCGGGGGGGCCCCCCAGCACAGATACGCAGTATTTT.

This clone was counted once. This rearrangement joins TRBV30 to TRBJ1-5; D possibly corresponds to TRBD1 (6 bases). This CDR3 is built from 16 residues. V dropped 3 bases and J dropped 8 bases, with 23 bases sitting between them. CDR1 and CDR2 from the germline V gene are GTSNPN and SVGIG (reference sequence). The DNA of the CDR3 is TGTGCCTGGAGGCCACAGGGATTAGTCCGTCTTAAGCCCCAGCATTTT. Protein: CAWRPQGLVRLKPQHF.

The gene calls are TRBV19 and TRBJ2-7, with 8 bases fitting TRBD1. V was pared by 9 bases and J by 5 bases, with 6 bases of the junction left unmatched. This CDR3 is built from 12 residues. From germline, CDR1 is LNHDA and CDR2 SQIVND (reference sequence). Here the CDR3 DNA reads TGTGCCAGCCAGGGGGCGACCGACGAGCAGTACTTC. It is translated as CASQGATDEQYF.

The chain is built from TRBV7-9 and TRBJ2-7, with 7 bases fitting TRBD2. The V segment lost 4 bases and the J segment 2 bases; nucleotides outside the gene matches: 8. The CDR3 is 15 residues long. Germline-derived CDR1 and CDR2 are SEHNR and FQNEAQ (reference sequence). The CDR3 sequence: CASSWTRDGPYEQYF. In DNA, the CDR3 is TGTGCCAGCAGCTGGACTAGGGACGGACCCTACGAGCAGTACTTC. The entire variable domain, with the rest obtained from reference TRBV7-9 and TRBJ2-7, is as follows: DTGVSQNPRHKITKRGQNVTFRCDPISEHNRLYWYRQTLGQGPEFLTYFQNEAQLEKSRLLSDRFSAERPKGSFSTLEIQRTEQGDSAMYLCASSWTRDGPYEQYFGPGTRLTVT.

V is TRBV7-2 and J is TRBJ1-3; D possibly corresponds to TRBD1 (6 bases). CDR3 length: 14 residues. Germline CDR1 is SGHTA and CDR2 is FQGNSA. Trimming pared 8 bases from V and 11 bases from J, leaving 22 bases between. The CDR3 bases are TGTGCCAGCCGAGCTTTTGACAGGATCAACGCCATATATTTT. This sequence encodes CASRAFDRINAIYF.

V and J are TRBV27 and TRBJ2-5, with 7 bases matching TRBD1. This CDR3 has 14 residues. The germline gives CDR1 MNHEY, CDR2 SMNVEV (reference sequence). Trimming cost V 3 bases and J 1 base; bases outside gene matches: 2. The CDR3 protein is CASSLRGPQETQYF. CDR3 nucleotide sequence: TGTGCCAGCAGTTTGAGGGGGCCCCAAGAGACCCAGTACTTC.

The rearrangement links TRBV7-9 to TRBJ2-1; the D gene is possibly TRBD1 (5 bases). The CDR3 totals 15 residues. Per germline, CDR1 SEHNR and CDR2 FQNEAQ (reference sequence). V lost 5 bases, J lost 0 bases, and 11 bases lay in between. The CDR3 loop is CASSRVQGSYNEQFF. The CDR3 coding sequence is TGTGCCAGCAGCCGAGTCCAGGGCTCCTACAATGAGCAGTTCTTC.